These T cell receptor beta chains were read from a single sample in a study of T-cell reconstitution after alpha-beta-depleted transplantation in children. MiXCR, applied by TCRdb to the PCR reads, yields one record per CDR3 protein. This table has about 640,000 distinct CDR3 sequences, 15% to 20% appearing once. The material sequenced was PBMCs from the stem cell graft donor, taken from the stem cell graft. These receptors came from a human donor who donated a stem cell graft to a child with acute myeloid leukemia. The CDR3 runs from the conserved cysteine through the conserved F or W. The D gene is left open where the match is weak. Clone sizes are given selectively: once, few, many, or a class where the clone is expanded.

CDR3nt: TGTGCCAGCAGTTTATTAACCCTCAGGGCGAAGGACGGCTACACCTTC; CDR3aa: CASSLLTLRAKDGYTF; abundance: few; j_gene: TRBJ1-2; d_gene: .; v_gene: TRBV28
CDR3nt: TGCAGTGCTAGAAACCGGGGGGGCGTGGAGACCCAGTACTTC; CDR3aa: CSARNRGGVETQYF; abundance: few; j_gene: TRBJ2-5; d_gene: TRBD2; v_gene: TRBV20-1
CDR3nt: TGCAGTGCCTGGGGGGGGAATGAGCAGTTCTTC; CDR3aa: CSAWGGNEQFF; abundance: many; j_gene: TRBJ2-1; d_gene: TRBD2; v_gene: TRBV20-1
CDR3nt: TGTGCCAGCAGCCGCCTGGACGTGCCCGGGGAGCTGTTTTTT; CDR3aa: CASSRLDVPGELFF; abundance: many; j_gene: TRBJ2-2; d_gene: .; v_gene: TRBV7-2
CDR3nt: TGTGCCAGCAGCTTGTGGGTAGCGGGGGGCCCTACTGAGCAGTTCTTC; CDR3aa: CASSLWVAGGPTEQFF; abundance: many; j_gene: TRBJ2-1; d_gene: TRBD2; v_gene: TRBV5-5
CDR3nt: TGTGCCAGCAGTTACGCCGACAGGGTCGGGGAGACCCAGTACTTC; CDR3aa: CASSYADRVGETQYF; abundance: .; j_gene: TRBJ2-5; d_gene: TRBD1; v_gene: TRBV6-2/TRBV6-3
CDR3nt: TGTGCCAGCAGTTTAGCGCGAGGCTTTTACAATGAGCAGTTCTTC; CDR3aa: CASSLARGFYNEQFF; abundance: many; j_gene: TRBJ2-1; d_gene: .; v_gene: TRBV12-3/TRBV12-4
CDR3nt: TGTGCCAGCAGTCCCCCCGGGGTTGGCAAGACCCAGTACTTC; CDR3aa: CASSPPGVGKTQYF; abundance: many; j_gene: TRBJ2-5; d_gene: .; v_gene: TRBV12-3/TRBV12-4
CDR3nt: TGTGCCAGCAGCTTAACGGTAGTTTGGGGCTACACCTTC; CDR3aa: CASSLTVVWGYTF; abundance: many; j_gene: TRBJ1-2; d_gene: .; v_gene: TRBV7-8
CDR3nt: TGCAGTGCTAGAGATATGTCGGCCGCGAACACCGGGGAGCTGTTTTTT; CDR3aa: CSARDMSAANTGELFF; abundance: .; j_gene: TRBJ2-2; d_gene: .; v_gene: TRBV20-1
CDR3nt: TGTGCCACTCGCCGTACGGGGGGCGGCACCGGGGAGCTGTTTTTT; CDR3aa: CATRRTGGGTGELFF; abundance: .; j_gene: TRBJ2-2; d_gene: .; v_gene: TRBV6-1
CDR3nt: TGTGCCAGCAGTGACAGGAACTATGGCTACACCTTC; CDR3aa: CASSDRNYGYTF; abundance: many; j_gene: TRBJ1-2; d_gene: .; v_gene: TRBV12-3/TRBV12-4
CDR3nt: TGTGCCAGCAGCCAAGAACGGGGGGGCGAGAACACCGGGGAGCTGTTTTTT; CDR3aa: CASSQERGGENTGELFF; abundance: few; j_gene: TRBJ2-2; d_gene: TRBD2; v_gene: TRBV4-2
CDR3nt: TGTGCCAGCAGCCCAGGGACAGGGTGGAACACCATATATTTT; CDR3aa: CASSPGTGWNTIYF; abundance: .; j_gene: TRBJ1-3; d_gene: TRBD1; v_gene: TRBV7-6
CDR3nt: TGCGCCAGCAGCTTGGGCACACAGGGAACTGGGGCCAACGTCCTGACTTTC; CDR3aa: CASSLGTQGTGANVLTF; abundance: few; j_gene: TRBJ2-6; d_gene: .; v_gene: TRBV5-1
CDR3nt: TGCAGCGTTGTTGGGCACGAAGAGACCCAGTACTTC; CDR3aa: CSVVGHEETQYF; abundance: many; j_gene: TRBJ2-5; d_gene: .; v_gene: TRBV29-1
CDR3nt: TGTGCCAGCACGGAGAGACTAGCGGGGCCAACACACAATGAGCAGTTCTTC; CDR3aa: CASTERLAGPTHNEQFF; abundance: many; j_gene: TRBJ2-1; d_gene: TRBD2; v_gene: TRBV6-2/TRBV6-3
CDR3nt: TGCGCCAGCAGTAATTGGGATACGCAGTATTTT; CDR3aa: CASSNWDTQYF; abundance: .; j_gene: TRBJ2-3; d_gene: .; v_gene: TRBV5-1
CDR3nt: TGCGCCAGCGGCTTGGATGGACAGGGAATCAATGAGCAGTTCTTC; CDR3aa: CASGLDGQGINEQFF; abundance: .; j_gene: TRBJ2-1; d_gene: TRBD1; v_gene: TRBV5-1
CDR3nt: TGTGCCAGCAGCTCCCAGGGGTACGGGGACAATGAGCAGTTCTTC; CDR3aa: CASSSQGYGDNEQFF; abundance: .; j_gene: TRBJ2-1; d_gene: .; v_gene: TRBV7-3
CDR3nt: TGTGCCAGCAGCGCTGGAATGGAGCAGTTCTTC; CDR3aa: CASSAGMEQFF; abundance: .; j_gene: TRBJ2-1; d_gene: .; v_gene: TRBV7-9
CDR3nt: TGCAGTGCTAGACAGGTCCCCGGGGACACCATATATTTT; CDR3aa: CSARQVPGDTIYF; abundance: many; j_gene: TRBJ1-3; d_gene: .; v_gene: TRBV20-1
CDR3nt: TGCGCCAGCAGTCACAGACCCTACGAGCAGTACTTC; CDR3aa: CASSHRPYEQYF; abundance: many; j_gene: TRBJ2-7; d_gene: .; v_gene: TRBV5-1
CDR3nt: TGTGCCAGCAGCTTAGCTGGTGAACCTGGGGCCAACGTCCTGACTTTC; CDR3aa: CASSLAGEPGANVLTF; abundance: .; j_gene: TRBJ2-6; d_gene: .; v_gene: TRBV7-2
CDR3nt: TGTGCCAGCAGTTTGGTACCCCCTACAACTAATGAAAAACTGTTTTTT; CDR3aa: CASSLVPPTTNEKLFF; abundance: few; j_gene: TRBJ1-4; d_gene: .; v_gene: TRBV12-3/TRBV12-4
CDR3nt: TGTGCCAGCAGCCGCGCAGGGCTAGATACGCAGTATTTT; CDR3aa: CASSRAGLDTQYF; abundance: .; j_gene: TRBJ2-3; d_gene: .; v_gene: TRBV11-2
CDR3nt: TGTGCCAGCCGGACAGGGATTAGCAATCAGCCCCAGCATTTT; CDR3aa: CASRTGISNQPQHF; abundance: many; j_gene: TRBJ1-5; d_gene: TRBD1; v_gene: TRBV12-3/TRBV12-4
CDR3nt: TGTGCCAGCAGTTTTTCCGGGACAGCATCCTACGAGCAGTACTTC; CDR3aa: CASSFSGTASYEQYF; abundance: .; j_gene: TRBJ2-7; d_gene: TRBD1; v_gene: TRBV6-2/TRBV6-3
CDR3nt: TGCAGCGTCTCCGGGACACCAACTACCTACAATGAGCAGTTCTTC; CDR3aa: CSVSGTPTTYNEQFF; abundance: many; j_gene: TRBJ2-1; d_gene: .; v_gene: TRBV29-1
CDR3nt: TGCAGTGCGCGGGGGACAGGGATTGAAGCTTTCTTT; CDR3aa: CSARGTGIEAFF; abundance: many; j_gene: TRBJ1-1; d_gene: TRBD1; v_gene: TRBV20-1
CDR3nt: TGCAGTGCTAGAGATCCTAGCGGGCCCACCCAGTACTTC; CDR3aa: CSARDPSGPTQYF; abundance: few; j_gene: TRBJ2-5; d_gene: TRBD2; v_gene: TRBV20-1
CDR3nt: TGTGCCAGCAGCGTCTCGGGCGGGGGAAGCACAGATACGCAGTATTTT; CDR3aa: CASSVSGGGSTDTQYF; abundance: few; j_gene: TRBJ2-3; d_gene: TRBD2; v_gene: TRBV9
CDR3nt: TGTGCCTGGAGTGTACAGGCCCGGTTGAGCGGCTACACCTTC; CDR3aa: CAWSVQARLSGYTF; abundance: .; j_gene: TRBJ1-2; d_gene: .; v_gene: TRBV30
CDR3nt: TGTGCCACCAGTGATCCTTGGGACAGTCCTAGCACAGATACGCAGTATTTT; CDR3aa: CATSDPWDSPSTDTQYF; abundance: few; j_gene: TRBJ2-3; d_gene: TRBD1; v_gene: TRBV24-1
CDR3nt: TGTGCCAGCAGCCCGTGGACAGGGGAGAACACTGAAGCTTTCTTT; CDR3aa: CASSPWTGENTEAFF; abundance: .; j_gene: TRBJ1-1; d_gene: TRBD1; v_gene: TRBV7-9
CDR3nt: TGCGCCAGCAGCTTTACAACAGGGGGGACAGATACGCAGTATTTT; CDR3aa: CASSFTTGGTDTQYF; abundance: .; j_gene: TRBJ2-3; d_gene: TRBD1; v_gene: TRBV5-1
CDR3nt: TGTGCCAGCAGTTTTAGTGGCAGGGGAAGGCCCGGGGAGCTGTTTTTT; CDR3aa: CASSFSGRGRPGELFF; abundance: .; j_gene: TRBJ2-2; d_gene: .; v_gene: TRBV12-3/TRBV12-4
CDR3nt: TGTGCCAGCAGCTTAGCGCCGGTCCGTCCCTACGAGCAGTACTTC; CDR3aa: CASSLAPVRPYEQYF; abundance: few; j_gene: TRBJ2-7; d_gene: .; v_gene: TRBV7-2
CDR3nt: TGTGCCAGCAGTCTATCCCCACGACAGGGGGCTGGTGAAGCTTTCTTT; CDR3aa: CASSLSPRQGAGEAFF; abundance: many; j_gene: TRBJ1-1; d_gene: TRBD1; v_gene: TRBV6-1
CDR3nt: TGTGCCAGCCGGAGGGGACACCAAGAGACCCAGTACTTC; CDR3aa: CASRRGHQETQYF; abundance: .; j_gene: TRBJ2-5; d_gene: .; v_gene: TRBV6-2/TRBV6-3
CDR3nt: TGTGCCAGCAGCCCCGGACAGAGCCCCTACGAGCAGTACTTC; CDR3aa: CASSPGQSPYEQYF; abundance: .; j_gene: TRBJ2-7; d_gene: .; v_gene: TRBV5-6
CDR3nt: TGTGCCAGCAGTTTTGGGACAGATATCTACGAGCAGTACTTC; CDR3aa: CASSFGTDIYEQYF; abundance: many; j_gene: TRBJ2-7; d_gene: TRBD1; v_gene: TRBV12-3/TRBV12-4
CDR3nt: TGCAGTGCTAGAGAGGGCAACTCACCCCTCCACTTT; CDR3aa: CSAREGNSPLHF; abundance: many; j_gene: TRBJ1-6; d_gene: .; v_gene: TRBV20-1
CDR3nt: TGCGCCAGCAGCTTGGCAGCCAGCGGGGGGCCCAATGAGCAGTTCTTC; CDR3aa: CASSLAASGGPNEQFF; abundance: few; j_gene: TRBJ2-1; d_gene: TRBD2; v_gene: TRBV5-1
CDR3nt: TGTGCCAGCAGCTTAGTACTAGCGGGGGGGGGTATAGATACGCAGTATTTT; CDR3aa: CASSLVLAGGGIDTQYF; abundance: many; j_gene: TRBJ2-3; d_gene: TRBD2; v_gene: TRBV7-2
CDR3nt: TGTGCCAGCAGCTTGGTAGCGGGGGGGAGGCAAGAGACCCAGTACTTC; CDR3aa: CASSLVAGGRQETQYF; abundance: .; j_gene: TRBJ2-5; d_gene: TRBD2; v_gene: TRBV7-6
CDR3nt: TGTGCCAGCAGCCTCGGTGGTTCGGGTGGAAACACCATATATTTT; CDR3aa: CASSLGGSGGNTIYF; abundance: many; j_gene: TRBJ1-3; d_gene: .; v_gene: TRBV7-2
CDR3nt: TGCAGTGCTAGAGAGTACCCACTCGACAATGAGCAGTTCTTC; CDR3aa: CSAREYPLDNEQFF; abundance: many; j_gene: TRBJ2-1; d_gene: .; v_gene: TRBV20-1
CDR3nt: TGTGCCATCAGTGAATTCGGGGGGCCCTATGGCTACACCTTC; CDR3aa: CAISEFGGPYGYTF; abundance: many; j_gene: TRBJ1-2; d_gene: .; v_gene: TRBV10-3
CDR3nt: TGCGCCAGCAGCTTGGGGGACGGTCCTTGGGAGCAGTTCTTC; CDR3aa: CASSLGDGPWEQFF; abundance: .; j_gene: TRBJ2-1; d_gene: .; v_gene: TRBV5-1
CDR3nt: TGCAGTGCTGCTCAATTTGGGACAGCCGGATCTTCACCCCTCCACTTT; CDR3aa: CSAAQFGTAGSSPLHF; abundance: many; j_gene: TRBJ1-6; d_gene: TRBD1; v_gene: TRBV20-1
CDR3nt: TGTGCCACCAGTGATCTCCGCGGAACGGACACAGATACGCAGTATTTT; CDR3aa: CATSDLRGTDTDTQYF; abundance: many; j_gene: TRBJ2-3; d_gene: .; v_gene: TRBV24-1
CDR3nt: TGCAGTGCTCAACTAGCGGCTGTGGAGACCCAGTACTTC; CDR3aa: CSAQLAAVETQYF; abundance: many; j_gene: TRBJ2-5; d_gene: TRBD2; v_gene: TRBV20-1
CDR3nt: TGCGCCAGCAGCTGGACTAGCGGGGGAGGGACAGATACGCAGTATTTT; CDR3aa: CASSWTSGGGTDTQYF; abundance: many; j_gene: TRBJ2-3; d_gene: TRBD2; v_gene: TRBV5-1
CDR3nt: TGTGCCAGCGGACCTGTGGCGGGGGAAAAACTGTTTTTT; CDR3aa: CASGPVAGEKLFF; abundance: .; j_gene: TRBJ1-4; d_gene: .; v_gene: TRBV5-6
CDR3nt: TGTGCCAGCAGTTTAGGGCTAGCCCTAACAGATACGCAGTATTTT; CDR3aa: CASSLGLALTDTQYF; abundance: many; j_gene: TRBJ2-3; d_gene: .; v_gene: TRBV12-3/TRBV12-4
CDR3nt: TGTGCCAGCAGTTACGGGTTTAGGCCCGCCGCGCTCACTGAAGCTTTCTTT; CDR3aa: CASSYGFRPAALTEAFF; abundance: many; j_gene: TRBJ1-1; d_gene: .; v_gene: TRBV6-5